Listed below are T cell receptor beta chains from one sample, sequenced in a study of cytomegalovirus exposure and HLA in healthy donors. Clones were sequenced by immunoSEQ multiplex PCR, and TCRdb holds only the in-frame ones, with some missing. The data show approximately 150,000 clones, roughly 79% seen once. The sequenced material came from PBMCs. These receptors all come from a woman between 35 and 50 years old in good health and CMV-seronegative. CDR3s leave out the opening cysteine and the closing phenylalanine or tryptophan.

>TRBJ2-3|TRBV6-5
ASSRQGDTQY
>TRBJ1-2|TRBV6-5
ATRRQGAGGYT
>TRBJ1-2|TRBV28
ASNSNREGYT
>TRBJ1-4|TRBV10-3
AISEGQGATEKLF
>TRBJ2-1|TRBV2
ASTLAALRNEQF
>TRBJ1-2|TRBV28
ASSLQGTGGVYGYT
>TRBJ1-1|TRBV19
ASSIDPIGLSSAEAF
>TRBJ1-4|TRBV30
AWSVSDEKLF
>TRBJ1-1|TRBV6-6
ASSPNRFPYTEAF
>TRBJ2-1|TRBV5-4
ASSLIAGVNNEQF
>TRBJ2-1|TRBV30
AWSPSNEQF
>TRBJ1-1|TRBV28
ASSLGGGGATEAF
>TRBJ1-1|TRBV6-6
ASRQGTEAF
>TRBJ2-1|TRBV5-6
ASSLGQEVYNEQF
>TRBJ1-3|TRBV29-1
SADSGNTIY
>TRBJ2-7|TRBV5-6
ASSLGLASNEQY
>TRBJ2-2|TRBV7-3
ASSLTVAGGGGTGELF
>TRBJ1-1|TRBV19
ASSILRDTGSRGTEAF
>TRBJ2-1|TRBV18
ASSLRTGSYNEQF
>TRBJ1-1|TRBV18
ASSEANTEAF
>TRBJ2-5|TRBV5-1
ASRAPAGGETQY
>TRBJ1-5|TRBV19
ASTEGTGNQPQH
>TRBJ2-7|TRBV5-4
ASSLEGRRYEQY
>TRBJ2-3|TRBV30
AWSVADTDTQY
>TRBJ2-1|TRBV30
AWSSTRTSGVYNEQF
>TRBJ1-3|TRBV7-6
ASSLDISGNTIY
>TRBJ2-7|TRBV7-9
ASSLGLAGAPHSGQY
>TRBJ2-5|TRBV9
ASSRSGGKSQETQY
>TRBJ1-2|TRBV7-2
ASSLDQGRYGYT
>TRBJ1-1|TRBV9
ASSADGHMNTEAF
>TRBJ1-4|TRBV11-2
ASSHSLTGDGEKLF
>TRBJ1-1|TRBV6-1
ASREDRGLTEAF